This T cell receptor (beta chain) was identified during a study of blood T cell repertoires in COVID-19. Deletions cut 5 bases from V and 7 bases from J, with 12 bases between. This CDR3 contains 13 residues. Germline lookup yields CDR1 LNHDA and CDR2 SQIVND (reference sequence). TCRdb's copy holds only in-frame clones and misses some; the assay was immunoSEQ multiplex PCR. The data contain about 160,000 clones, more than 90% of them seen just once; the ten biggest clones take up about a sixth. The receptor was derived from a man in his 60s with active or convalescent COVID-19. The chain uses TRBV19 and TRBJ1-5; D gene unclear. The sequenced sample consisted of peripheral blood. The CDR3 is CASSWGVWQPQHF. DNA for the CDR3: TGTGCCAGTAGTTGGGGAGTCTGGCAGCCCCAGCATTTT.